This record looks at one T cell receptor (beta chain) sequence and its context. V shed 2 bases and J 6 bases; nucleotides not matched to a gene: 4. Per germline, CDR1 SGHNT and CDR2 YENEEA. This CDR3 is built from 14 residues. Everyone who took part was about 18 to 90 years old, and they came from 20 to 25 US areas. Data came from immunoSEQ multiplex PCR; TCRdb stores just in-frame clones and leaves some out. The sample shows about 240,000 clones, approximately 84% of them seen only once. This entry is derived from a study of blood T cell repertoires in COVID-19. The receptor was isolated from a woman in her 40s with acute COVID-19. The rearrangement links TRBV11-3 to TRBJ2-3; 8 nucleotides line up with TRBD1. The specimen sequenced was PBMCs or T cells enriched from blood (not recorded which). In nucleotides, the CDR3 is TGTGCCAGCAGCTTAATGCAGGGGGCGGATACGCAGTATTTT. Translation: CASSLMQGADTQYF.